This T cell receptor beta chain was sequenced during a study of blood T cell repertoires in COVID-19. Study at large: The cDNA or gDNA used as material had been derived from T cells, B-cell-depleted T cells, or PBMCs.

Trimming removed 6 bases at V and 4 bases at J, with 13 bases between. The CDR3 has 13 amino acids. Authors' data handling: Amplification with reference gene primers provided the estimates of nucleated cell counts. Repertoires were generated with immunoSEQ multiplex PCR, while TCRdb's copy carries only in-frame clones and drops some. That table furnishes V, J and clone size, whereas the DNA furnished D and trimming. Here the sample spans 350,000 to 450,000 clones, approximately 90% being singletons. The receptor comes from a woman between 40 and 50 years old who had been exposed to COVID-19. V usage is TRBV12-3 or TRBV12-4 and J usage is TRBJ2-7; possible D gene TRBD2, 6 bases. The material sequenced was PBMCs or T cells enriched from blood (not recorded which). CDR3 in amino acids: CASSLNGGYEQYF. CDR3 coding DNA: TGTGCCAGCAGCCTGAACGGGGGATACGAGCAGTACTTC.